This entry describes one T cell receptor (beta chain). Additional DNA sequences in this sample encode the identical CDR3. The sample originates from a study of shared clonotypes between healthy human individuals. CDR1 is MNHEY and CDR2 is SMNVEV in the germline V gene (reference sequence). Trimming removed 4 bases from V and 3 bases from J; junction bases left unmatched: 1. The CDR3 is 14 residues long. Positively selected for CCR7, the CD45RO-negative cells used as naive CD8 cells excluded terminally differentiated effector memory CD45RA+ cells. Authors' analysis steps: Junction-only immunoSEQ data arrived without quality scores, meaning filtering differed. The assay was immunoSEQ multiplex PCR, and TCRdb's table has in-frame clones only and misses some. Clone size and the V and J calls come from that table; the DNA yielded D and trimming. Here the sample spans hundreds of thousands of clones, around 93% being singletons.

The rearrangement joins TRBV27 to TRBJ2-1; 9 bases are shared with TRBD2. Sequencing used naive CD8+ T cells sorted from blood. The sequence was obtained from a man under 40 in good health. CDR3 sequence (DNA): TGTGCCAGCAGTTATAGCGGGAGCTACAATGAGCAGTTCTTC. Protein: CASSYSGSYNEQFF.